The 10 T cell receptor beta chains below come from one sample, sequenced in a study of blood T cell repertoires in COVID-19. Clones were read by immunoSEQ multiplex PCR, and TCRdb kept only the in-frame ones, dropping some. The sample holds about 68,000 clones; about 80% are singletons and the top ten take approximately 23%. Sequencing was carried out using peripheral blood. All receptors derive from a human donor in a cohort sampled during active COVID-19.

V and J are TRBV19 and TRBJ2-7; D might be TRBD1 (6 bases). This CDR3 is built from 15 residues. V was cut by 4 bases and J by 2 bases, with 15 bases left in between. Germline V gives CDR1 LNHDA, CDR2 SQIVND (reference sequence). CDR3 nucleotides: TGTGCCAGTAGTAGAAACTGGGACACCGCCTACGAGCAGTACTTC. It codes for CASSRNWDTAYEQYF.

The V and J genes are TRBV4-1 and TRBJ2-3, with a weak D call TRBD1 (5 bases). Between the trimmed V and J ends, which lost 4 bases and 2 bases, there was a span of 10 bases. The CDR3 is made up of 14 amino acids. CDR1 MGHRA and CDR2 YSYEKL come from the germline V gene. CDR3 DNA sequence: TGCGCCAGCAGCCGGAAGGGGTACACAGATACGCAGTATTTT. As protein: CASSRKGYTDTQYF.

This clone showed up just a few times. The chain joins TRBV7-2 to TRBJ2-1; tentatively, D is TRBD2 (6 bases). The CDR3 runs 15 residues. Trimming cost V 0 bases and J 9 bases, with 15 bases left between them. Germline V gene lookup returns CDR1 SGHTA and CDR2 FQGNSA. CDR3 in DNA: TGTGCCAGCAGCTTAGCCCAAGGTGTGGGAGGTGAGCAGTTCTTC. Amino acid sequence: CASSLAQGVGGEQFF.

This chain connects TRBV28 to TRBJ2-5; 8 positions agree with TRBD2. Looked up from germline, CDR1 is MDHEN and CDR2 is SYDVKM. After removal of 3 bases from V and 0 bases from J, the junction contained 3 bases not matched to a gene. The CDR3 is 15 residues long. DNA for the CDR3: TGTGCCAGCAGTTTGTCTAGCGGGTACCAAGAGACCCAGTACTTC. As protein: CASSLSSGYQETQYF.

J is TRBJ2-7 and V is TRBV27, with 10 bases that match TRBD2. V lost 4 bases to trimming and J lost 7 bases; unmatched junction nucleotides: 10. This CDR3 has 15 amino acids. Germline values: CDR1 MNHEY, CDR2 SMNVEV (reference sequence). The CDR3 coding sequence is TGTGCCAGCAGTTCACCAGCGGGAGGGCCGGTTGAGCAGTACTTC. Translated, it gives CASSSPAGGPVEQYF.

This clone has only one observation. This chain uses TRBV9 with TRBJ2-3, with a tentative D call TRBD1 (5 bases). This CDR3 comprises 15 residues. From germline, CDR1 is SGDLS and CDR2 YYNGEE. Trimming removed 6 bases at V and 3 bases at J, with 17 bases between. CDR3 sequence (DNA): TGTGCCAGCAACCAGGGTTTCGTTAATACAGATACGCAGTATTTT. The encoded protein is CASNQGFVNTDTQYF.

The chain has TRBV6-5 and TRBJ1-4; a weak D match, TRBD1 (5 bases). The CDR3 is 13 amino acids. Germline V gives CDR1 MNHEY, CDR2 SVGAGI. The V end lost 6 bases, the J end lost 8 bases, and 13 bases lay between the germline ends. Here the CDR3 reads CASRSRVGEKLFF. CDR3 nucleotides: TGTGCCAGCAGATCCAGGGTGGGGGAAAAACTGTTTTTT.

This chain joins TRBV30 and TRBJ2-7, with 7 bases lining up with TRBD1. The CDR3 consists of 14 residues. CDR1 is GTSNPN, CDR2 SVGIG, per germline (reference sequence). Unmatched junction bases numbered 4, after V lost 2 bases and J lost 0 bases. The CDR3 sequence is CAWSRDRFSYEQYF. DNA of the CDR3: TGTGCCTGGAGTCGGGACAGATTCTCCTACGAGCAGTACTTC.

This sequence joins TRBV7-2 and TRBJ2-1; TRBD2 matches at 10 bases. The V segment lost 1 base and the J segment 4 bases; nucleotides outside the gene matches: 1. The CDR3 loop spans 15 amino acids. Germline assignment: CDR1 SGHTA and CDR2 FQGNSA. CDR3 sequence: CASSLGLAGYNEQFF. CDR3 DNA sequence: TGTGCCAGCAGCTTAGGACTAGCGGGTTACAATGAGCAGTTCTTC.

This clone appeared a few times. This sequence joins TRBV28 and TRBJ1-2; D is uncertain. The germline V and J ends were trimmed by 3 bases and 7 bases, with 9 bases remaining between them. The CDR3 length is 12 residues. The germline V gene has CDR1 MDHEN and CDR2 SYDVKM. The CDR3 sequence is CASSFLFRGYTF. CDR3 sequence (DNA): TGTGCCAGCAGTTTTCTGTTTCGTGGCTACACCTTC.